This T cell receptor beta chain was sequenced during a study of control samples from healthy donors and cancer patients. Sequencing used immunoSEQ multiplex PCR; TCRdb keeps in-frame clones, though not all of them. The top ten hold 11% of the sample, which has approximately 76,000 clones, approximately 82% seen once. The CDR3 sequence is 12 residues long. V was trimmed by 8 bases and J by 0 bases, leaving 8 bases between them. Germline assignment: CDR1 LGHDT and CDR2 YNNKEL (reference sequence). The chain joins TRBV3-1 (or the pseudogene TRBV3-2) to TRBJ2-7; D ambiguous. The receptor was derived from a man aged 55 to 69 with head and neck cancer. Sequencing was carried out using PBMCs. The CDR3 reads CASGPDSYEQYF. The CDR3 DNA sequence: TGTGCCAGCGGCCCCGACTCCTACGAGCAGTACTTC.